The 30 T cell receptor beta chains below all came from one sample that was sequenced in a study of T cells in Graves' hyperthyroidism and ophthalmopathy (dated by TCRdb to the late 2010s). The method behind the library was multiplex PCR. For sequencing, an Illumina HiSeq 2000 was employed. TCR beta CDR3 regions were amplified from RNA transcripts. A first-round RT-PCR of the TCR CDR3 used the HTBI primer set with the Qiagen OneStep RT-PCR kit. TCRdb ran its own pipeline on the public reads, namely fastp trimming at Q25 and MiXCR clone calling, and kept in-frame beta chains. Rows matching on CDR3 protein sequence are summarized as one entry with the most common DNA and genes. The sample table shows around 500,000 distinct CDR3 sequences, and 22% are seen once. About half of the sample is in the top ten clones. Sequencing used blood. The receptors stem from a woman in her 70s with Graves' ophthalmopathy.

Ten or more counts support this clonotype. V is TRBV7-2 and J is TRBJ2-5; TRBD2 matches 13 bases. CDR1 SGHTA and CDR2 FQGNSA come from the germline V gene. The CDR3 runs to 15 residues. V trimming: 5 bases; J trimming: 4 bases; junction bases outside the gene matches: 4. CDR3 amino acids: CASSKTSGRRETQYF. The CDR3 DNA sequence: TGTGCCAGCAGCAAGACTAGCGGGAGGAGAGAGACCCAGTACTTC. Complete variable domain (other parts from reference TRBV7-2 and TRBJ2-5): GAGVSQSPSNKVTEKGKDVELRCDPISGHTALYWYRQSLGQGLEFLIYFQGNSAPDKSGLPSDRFSAERTGGSVSTLTIQRTQQEDSAVYLCASSKTSGRRETQYFGPGTRLLVL.

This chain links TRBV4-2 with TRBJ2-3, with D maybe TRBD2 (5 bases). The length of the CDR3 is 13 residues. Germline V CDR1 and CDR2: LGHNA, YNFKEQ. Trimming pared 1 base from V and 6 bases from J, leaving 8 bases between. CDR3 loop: CASSQGGLDTQYF. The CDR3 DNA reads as TGTGCCAGCAGCCAAGGAGGGTTGGATACGCAGTATTTT.

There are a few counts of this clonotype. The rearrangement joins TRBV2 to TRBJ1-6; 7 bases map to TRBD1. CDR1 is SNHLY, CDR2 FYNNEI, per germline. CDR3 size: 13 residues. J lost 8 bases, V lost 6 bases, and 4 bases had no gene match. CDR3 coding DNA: TGTGCCAGCAGACAGGGGATCGATTCACCCCTCCACTTT. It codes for CASRQGIDSPLHF.

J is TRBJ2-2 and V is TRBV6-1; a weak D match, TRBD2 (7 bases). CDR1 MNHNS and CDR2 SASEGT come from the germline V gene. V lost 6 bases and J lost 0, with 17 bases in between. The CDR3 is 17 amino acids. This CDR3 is CASSNPIGGPNTGELFF. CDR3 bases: TGTGCCAGCAGCAACCCAATCGGGGGGCCGAACACCGGGGAGCTGTTTTTT.

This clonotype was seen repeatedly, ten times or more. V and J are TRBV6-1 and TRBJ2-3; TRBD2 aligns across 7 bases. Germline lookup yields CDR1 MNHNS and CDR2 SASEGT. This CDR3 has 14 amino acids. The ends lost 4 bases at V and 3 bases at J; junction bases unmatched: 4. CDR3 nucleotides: TGTGCCAGCAGTGCTAGCGGCCCGACAGATACGCAGTATTTT. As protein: CASSASGPTDTQYF.

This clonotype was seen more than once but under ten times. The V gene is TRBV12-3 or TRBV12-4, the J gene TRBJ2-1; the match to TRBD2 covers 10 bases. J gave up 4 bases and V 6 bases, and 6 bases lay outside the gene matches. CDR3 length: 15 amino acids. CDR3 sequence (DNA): TGTGCCAGCAGCTTCATAGCGGGAGGTTACAATGAGCAGTTCTTC. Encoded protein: CASSFIAGGYNEQFF.

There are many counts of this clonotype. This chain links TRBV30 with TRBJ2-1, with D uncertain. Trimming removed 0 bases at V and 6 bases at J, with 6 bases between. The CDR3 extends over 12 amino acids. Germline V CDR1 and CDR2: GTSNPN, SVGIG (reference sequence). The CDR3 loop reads CAWSVDRNEQFF. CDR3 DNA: TGTGCCTGGAGTGTAGACCGCAATGAGCAGTTCTTC.

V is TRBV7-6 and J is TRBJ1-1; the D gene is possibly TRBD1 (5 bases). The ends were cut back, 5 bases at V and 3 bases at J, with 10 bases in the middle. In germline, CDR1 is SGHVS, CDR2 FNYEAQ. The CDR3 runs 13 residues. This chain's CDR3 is CASSRDLDTEAFF. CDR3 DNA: TGTGCCAGCAGCCGGGACCTGGACACTGAAGCTTTCTTT.

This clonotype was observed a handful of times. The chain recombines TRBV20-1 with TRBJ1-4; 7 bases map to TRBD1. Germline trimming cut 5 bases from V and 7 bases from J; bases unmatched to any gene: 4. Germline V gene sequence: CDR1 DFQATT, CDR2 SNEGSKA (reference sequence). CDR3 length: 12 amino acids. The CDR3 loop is CSAPRQGEKLFF. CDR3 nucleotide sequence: TGCAGTGCTCCCCGACAGGGTGAAAAACTGTTTTTT.

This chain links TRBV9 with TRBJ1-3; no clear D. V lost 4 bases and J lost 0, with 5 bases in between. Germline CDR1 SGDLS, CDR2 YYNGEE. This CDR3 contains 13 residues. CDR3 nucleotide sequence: TGTGCCAGCAGCACGAGCTCTGGAAACACCATATATTTT. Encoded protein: CASSTSSGNTIYF.

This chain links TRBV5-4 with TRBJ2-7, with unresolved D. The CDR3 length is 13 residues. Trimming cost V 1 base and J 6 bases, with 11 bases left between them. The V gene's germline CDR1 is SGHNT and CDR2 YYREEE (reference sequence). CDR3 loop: CASSLSNPGEQYF. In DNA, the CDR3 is TGTGCCAGCAGCTTGTCCAACCCCGGCGAGCAGTACTTC.

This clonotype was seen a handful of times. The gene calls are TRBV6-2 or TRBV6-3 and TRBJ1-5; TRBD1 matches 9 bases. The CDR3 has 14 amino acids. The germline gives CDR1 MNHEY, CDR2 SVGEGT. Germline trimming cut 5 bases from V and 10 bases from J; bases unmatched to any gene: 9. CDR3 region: CASSPQQGARPQHF. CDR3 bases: TGTGCCAGCAGTCCCCAACAGGGGGCGCGCCCCCAGCATTTT.

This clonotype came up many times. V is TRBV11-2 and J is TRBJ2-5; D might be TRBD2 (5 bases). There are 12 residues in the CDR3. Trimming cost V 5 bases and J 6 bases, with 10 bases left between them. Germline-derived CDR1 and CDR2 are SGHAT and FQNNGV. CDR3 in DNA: TGTGCCAGCAGCCCACGGGGAAAGACCCAGTACTTC. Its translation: CASSPRGKTQYF.

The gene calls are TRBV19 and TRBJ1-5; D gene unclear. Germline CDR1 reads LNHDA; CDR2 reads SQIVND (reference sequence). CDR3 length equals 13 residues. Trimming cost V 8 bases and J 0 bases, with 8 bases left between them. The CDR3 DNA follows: TGTGCCAGTGGAGGGAGTAGCAATCAGCCCCAGCATTTT. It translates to CASGGSSNQPQHF.

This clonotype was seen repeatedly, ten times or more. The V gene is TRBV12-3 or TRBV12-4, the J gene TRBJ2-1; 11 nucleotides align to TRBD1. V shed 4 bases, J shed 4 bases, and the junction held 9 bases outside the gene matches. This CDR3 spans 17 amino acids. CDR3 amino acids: CASSSYRDRGGYNEQFF. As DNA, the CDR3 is TGTGCCAGCAGTTCGTATCGGGACAGGGGGGGGTACAATGAGCAGTTCTTC.

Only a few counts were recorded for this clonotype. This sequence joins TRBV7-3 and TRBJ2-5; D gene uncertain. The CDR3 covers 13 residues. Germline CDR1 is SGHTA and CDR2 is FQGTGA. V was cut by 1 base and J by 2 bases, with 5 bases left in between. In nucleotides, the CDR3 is TGTGCCAGCAGCTTAAATAAACAAGAGACCCAGTACTTC. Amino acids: CASSLNKQETQYF. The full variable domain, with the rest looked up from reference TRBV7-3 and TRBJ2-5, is GAGVSQTPSNKVTEKGKYVELRCDPISGHTALYWYRQSLGQGPEFLIYFQGTGAADDSGLPNDRFFAVRPEGSVSTLKIQRTERGDSAVYLCASSLNKQETQYFGPGTRLLVL.

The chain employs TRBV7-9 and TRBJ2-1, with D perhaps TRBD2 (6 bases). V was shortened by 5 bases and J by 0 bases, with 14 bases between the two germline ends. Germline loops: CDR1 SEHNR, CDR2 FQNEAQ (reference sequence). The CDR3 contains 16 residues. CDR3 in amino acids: CASSPSSASSYNEQFF. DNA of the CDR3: TGTGCCAGCAGCCCTTCTAGCGCTAGCTCCTACAATGAGCAGTTCTTC.

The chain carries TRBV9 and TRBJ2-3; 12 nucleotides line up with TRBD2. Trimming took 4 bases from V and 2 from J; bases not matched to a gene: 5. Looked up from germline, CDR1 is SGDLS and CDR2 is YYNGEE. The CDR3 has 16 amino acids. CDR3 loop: CASSKGLAGFTDTQYF. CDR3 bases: TGTGCCAGCAGCAAGGGACTAGCGGGCTTCACAGATACGCAGTATTTT.

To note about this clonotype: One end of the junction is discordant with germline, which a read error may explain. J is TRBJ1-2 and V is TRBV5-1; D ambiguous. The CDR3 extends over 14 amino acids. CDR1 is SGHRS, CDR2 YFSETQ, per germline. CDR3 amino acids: CASSLDRLNYGYTF. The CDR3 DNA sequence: TGTGCCAGCAGCTTGGATCGTCTTAACTATGGCTACACCTTC.

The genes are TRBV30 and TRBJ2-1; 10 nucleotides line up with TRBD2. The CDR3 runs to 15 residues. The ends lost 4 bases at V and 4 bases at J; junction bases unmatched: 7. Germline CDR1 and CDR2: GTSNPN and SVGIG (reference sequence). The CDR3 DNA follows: TGTGCCTGGACCACTAGCGGGGAGGTGTACAATGAGCAGTTCTTC. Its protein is CAWTTSGEVYNEQFF. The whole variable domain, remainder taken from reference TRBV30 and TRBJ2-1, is SQTIHQWPATLVQPVGSPLSLECTVEGTSNPNLYWYRQAAGRGLQLLFYSVGIGQISSEVPQNLSASRPQDRQFILSSKKLLLSDSGFYLCAWTTSGEVYNEQFFGPGTRLTVL.

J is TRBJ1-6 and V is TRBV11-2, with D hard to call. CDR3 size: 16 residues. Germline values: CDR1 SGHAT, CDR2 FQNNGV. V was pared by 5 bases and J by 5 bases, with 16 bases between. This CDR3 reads CASSLYGPQNNSPLHF. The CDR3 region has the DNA TGTGCCAGCAGCCTTTACGGGCCGCAGAATAATTCACCCCTCCACTTT.

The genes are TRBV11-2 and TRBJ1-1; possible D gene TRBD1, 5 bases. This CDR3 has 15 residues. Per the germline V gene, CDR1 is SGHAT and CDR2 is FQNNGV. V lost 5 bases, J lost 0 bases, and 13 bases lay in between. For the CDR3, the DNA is TGTGCCAGCAGCCTAATGGGGACGGTGAACACTGAAGCTTTCTTT. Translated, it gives CASSLMGTVNTEAFF.

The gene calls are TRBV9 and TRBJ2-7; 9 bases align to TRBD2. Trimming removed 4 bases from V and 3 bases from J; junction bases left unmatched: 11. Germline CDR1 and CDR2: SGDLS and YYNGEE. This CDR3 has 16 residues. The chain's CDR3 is CASSPDPGLAHYEQYF. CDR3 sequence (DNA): TGTGCCAGCAGCCCCGATCCGGGACTAGCCCACTACGAGCAGTACTTC.

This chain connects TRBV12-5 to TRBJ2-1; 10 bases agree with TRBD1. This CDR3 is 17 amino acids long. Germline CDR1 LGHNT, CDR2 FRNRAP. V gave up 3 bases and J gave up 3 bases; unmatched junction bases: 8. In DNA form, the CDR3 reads TGTGCTAGTGGTTTATCAAGGACAGGGGGATACTACAATGAGCAGTTCTTC. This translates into CASGLSRTGGYYNEQFF.

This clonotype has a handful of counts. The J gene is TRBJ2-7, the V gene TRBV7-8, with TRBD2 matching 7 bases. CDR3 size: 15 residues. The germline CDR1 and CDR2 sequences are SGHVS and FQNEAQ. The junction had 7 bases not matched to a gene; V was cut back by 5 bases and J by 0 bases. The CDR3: CASSPGLQPSYEQYF. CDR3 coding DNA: TGTGCCAGCAGCCCGGGACTACAACCCTCCTACGAGCAGTACTTC.

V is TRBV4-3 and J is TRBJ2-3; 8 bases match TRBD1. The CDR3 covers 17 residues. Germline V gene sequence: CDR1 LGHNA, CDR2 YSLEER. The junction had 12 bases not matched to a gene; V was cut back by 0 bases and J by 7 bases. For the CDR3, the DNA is TGCGCCAGCAGCCAAGATGTGAGGACAGGGTCCCGCCATACGCAGTATTTT. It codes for CASSQDVRTGSRHTQYF.

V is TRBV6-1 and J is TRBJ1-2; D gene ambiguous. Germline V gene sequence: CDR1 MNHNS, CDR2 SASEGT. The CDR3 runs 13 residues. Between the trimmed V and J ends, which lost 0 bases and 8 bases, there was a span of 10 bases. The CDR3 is CASSEAFGYGYTF. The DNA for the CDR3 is TGTGCCAGCAGTGAAGCATTCGGATACGGCTACACCTTC.

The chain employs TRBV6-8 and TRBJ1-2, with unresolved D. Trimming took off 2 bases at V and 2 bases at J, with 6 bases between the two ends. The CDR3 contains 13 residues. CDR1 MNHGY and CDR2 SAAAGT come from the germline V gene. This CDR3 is CASSYPENYGYTF. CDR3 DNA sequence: TGTGCCAGCAGTTACCCGGAGAACTATGGCTACACCTTC.

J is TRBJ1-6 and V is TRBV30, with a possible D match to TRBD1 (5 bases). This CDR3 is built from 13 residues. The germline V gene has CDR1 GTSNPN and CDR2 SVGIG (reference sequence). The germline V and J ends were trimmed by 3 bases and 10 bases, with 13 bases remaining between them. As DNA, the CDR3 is TGTGCCTGGAGCGGCAGGGAGGACTCACCCCTCCACTTT. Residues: CAWSGREDSPLHF.

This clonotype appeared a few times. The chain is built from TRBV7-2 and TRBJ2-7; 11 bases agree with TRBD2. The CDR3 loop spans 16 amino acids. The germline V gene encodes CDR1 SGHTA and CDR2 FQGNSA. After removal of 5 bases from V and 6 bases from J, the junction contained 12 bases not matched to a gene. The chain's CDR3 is CASSPELSGRAGEQYF. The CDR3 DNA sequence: TGTGCCAGCAGCCCGGAACTTAGCGGGAGGGCCGGCGAGCAGTACTTC.